The 12 T cell receptor beta chains listed next were all sequenced from one sample in a study of Ad26.COV2.S vaccination and SARS-CoV-2 variants. Indicated treatment: some 20 received Ad26.COV2.S at low or high dose, single or two shots; about 5 received placebo; per-sample allocation not given. Day 63 after the first injection of vaccine or placebo was the sampling time. Repertoires were generated with immunoSEQ multiplex PCR, while TCRdb's copy carries only in-frame clones and drops some. This table holds hundreds of thousands of clones, roughly 90% found once. The input for sequencing was peripheral blood, taken in a trial of Ad26.COV2.S vaccine versus placebo. The receptors originated from a person aged 18-60 years who received the Ad26.COV2.S COVID-19 vaccine or a placebo.

This clone has more than one count but fewer than ten. At the DNA level, this CDR3 is encoded by other sequences in the same sample as well. The chain carries TRBV5-1 and TRBJ2-7, with 7 bases matching TRBD1. CDR3 length equals 12 residues. CDR1 and CDR2 from the germline V gene are SGHRS and YFSETQ. Unmatched junction bases numbered 1, after V lost 4 bases and J lost 3 bases. The CDR3 reads CASSRDSYEQYF. CDR3 DNA: TGCGCCAGCAGCCGGGACAGCTACGAGCAGTACTTC.

In nucleotides, the CDR3 is TGTGCCAGCAGCCAGGGTATCGGGATGAACACTGAAGCTTTCTTT. Protein: CASSQGIGMNTEAFF. The chain uses TRBV27 and TRBJ1-1, with D tentatively TRBD1 (5 bases). Germline CDR1 MNHEY, CDR2 SMNVEV (reference sequence). Between the trimmed V and J ends, which lost 6 bases and 0 bases, there was a span of 14 bases. CDR3 length: 15 residues.

The gene calls are TRBV11-3 and TRBJ2-2; possible D gene TRBD1, 5 bases. The CDR3 loop spans 16 amino acids. V was pared by 0 bases and J by 4 bases, with 12 bases between. Germline CDR1 is SGHNT and CDR2 is YENEEA. CDR3 loop: CASSLEGAWGTGELFF. The CDR3 DNA reads TGTGCCAGCAGCTTAGAAGGGGCGTGGGGCACCGGGGAGCTGTTTTTT.

The sample holds a few counts of this clone. V usage is TRBV15 and J usage is TRBJ1-5; D remains ambiguous. Germline values: CDR1 LNHNV, CDR2 YYDKDF (reference sequence). The ends were cut back, 6 bases at V and 0 bases at J, with 6 bases in the middle. The length of the CDR3 is 13 residues. The CDR3 DNA reads TGTGCCACCAGGCTGGCTAGCAATCAGCCCCAGCATTTT. It yields the protein CATRLASNQPQHF.

V usage is TRBV18 and J usage is TRBJ2-7, with 15 bases aligning to TRBD2. Germline-derived CDR1 and CDR2 are KGHSH and LQKENI. This CDR3 spans 18 amino acids. Trimming removed 0 bases from V and 0 bases from J; junction bases left unmatched: 3. The CDR3 DNA sequence: TGTGCCAGCTCACCACCGGGACTAGCGGGGGGAACCTCCTACGAGCAGTACTTC. Translated, it gives CASSPPGLAGGTSYEQYF.

A remark on this clone: This sample also contains other DNA sequences that code for the same CDR3. V and J are TRBV7-9 and TRBJ2-5, with D uncertain. Germline V gives CDR1 SEHNR, CDR2 FQNEAQ (reference sequence). Deletions cut 3 bases from V and 5 bases from J, with 1 base between. The CDR3 is made up of 10 amino acids. The CDR3 sequence is CASSLETQYF. CDR3 nucleotides: TGTGCCAGCAGCTTGGAGACCCAGTACTTC.

The chain employs TRBV5-1 and TRBJ2-1, with no clear D. The CDR3 consists of 12 residues. Germline CDR1 and CDR2: SGHRS and YFSETQ. Trimming shortened V by 2 bases and J by 6 bases, and 6 bases separated the two germline ends. The CDR3 protein is CASSFEFNEQFF. The CDR3 DNA reads as TGCGCCAGCAGCTTCGAATTCAATGAGCAGTTCTTC.

The chain joins TRBV27 to TRBJ2-7; D tentatively fits TRBD1 or TRBD2 (5 bases each). V lost 8 bases and J lost 5, with 16 bases in between. CDR1 is MNHEY and CDR2 is SMNVEV in the germline V gene (reference sequence). The CDR3 runs to 13 residues. The CDR3 is CASSGLTLHEQYF. Written as DNA, the CDR3 is TGTGCCAGCTCGGGGCTCACCCTACACGAGCAGTACTTC.

This chain uses TRBV6-5 with TRBJ2-1, with 9 bases that match TRBD1. The germline V gene encodes CDR1 MNHEY and CDR2 SVGAGI. The junction had 11 bases not matched to a gene; V was cut back by 8 bases and J by 6 bases. The CDR3 is 15 amino acids. CDR3 nucleotide sequence: TGTGCCAGCTGGGGAACGGGACAGGGTGCCAATGAGCAGTTCTTC. It yields the protein CASWGTGQGANEQFF.

CDR3 protein: CAIRGGGLDQPQHF. CDR3 DNA: TGTGCCATCAGGGGAGGGGGCCTCGACCAGCCCCAGCATTTT. The chain has TRBV10-3 and TRBJ1-5; 7 bases agree with TRBD1. The J segment lost 7 bases and the V segment lost 6 bases, leaving 9 bases of the junction unmatched. Germline values: CDR1 ENHRY, CDR2 SYGVKD. The CDR3 sequence is 14 residues long.

V is TRBV4-3 and J is TRBJ1-6; no reliable D call. Trimming pared 1 base from V and 7 bases from J, leaving 14 bases between. The CDR3 sequence is 16 residues long. Germline V gives CDR1 LGHNA, CDR2 YSLEER. The CDR3 region is CASSQVRTVGNSPLHF. Here the CDR3 DNA reads TGCGCCAGCAGCCAAGTAAGAACAGTGGGGAATTCACCCCTCCACTTT.

The chain has TRBV5-1 and TRBJ1-2; D uncertain. The CDR3 length is 13 residues. CDR1 SGHRS and CDR2 YFSETQ come from the germline V gene. Trimming took off 0 bases at V and 6 bases at J, with 9 bases between the two ends. CDR3: CASSLGERNGYTF. CDR3 in DNA: TGCGCCAGCAGCTTGGGAGAGCGGAATGGCTACACCTTC.